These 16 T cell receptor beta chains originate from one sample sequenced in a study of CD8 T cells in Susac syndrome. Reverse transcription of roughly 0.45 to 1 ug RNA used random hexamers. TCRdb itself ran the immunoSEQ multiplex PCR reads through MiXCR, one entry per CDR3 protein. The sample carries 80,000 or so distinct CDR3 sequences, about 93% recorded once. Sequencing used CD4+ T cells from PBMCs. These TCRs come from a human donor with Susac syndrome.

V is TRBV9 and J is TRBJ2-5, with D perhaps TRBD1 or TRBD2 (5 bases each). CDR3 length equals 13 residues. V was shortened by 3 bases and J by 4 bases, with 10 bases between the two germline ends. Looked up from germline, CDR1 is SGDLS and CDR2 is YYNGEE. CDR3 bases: TGTGCCAGCAGCGCGGGACCCGGAGAGACCCAGTACTTC. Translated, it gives CASSAGPGETQYF.

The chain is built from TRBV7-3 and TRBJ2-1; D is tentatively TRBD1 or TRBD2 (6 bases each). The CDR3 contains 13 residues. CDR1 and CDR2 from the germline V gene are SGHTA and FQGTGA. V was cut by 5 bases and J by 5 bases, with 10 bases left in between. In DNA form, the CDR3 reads TGTGCCAGCAGCCGAGGGGGGAACAATGAGCAGTTCTTC. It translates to CASSRGGNNEQFF.

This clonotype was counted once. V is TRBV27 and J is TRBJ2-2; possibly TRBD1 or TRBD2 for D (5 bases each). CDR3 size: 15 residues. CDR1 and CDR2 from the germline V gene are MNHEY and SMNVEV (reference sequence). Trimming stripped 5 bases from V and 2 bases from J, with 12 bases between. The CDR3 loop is CASSPRGSNTGELFF. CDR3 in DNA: TGTGCCAGCAGTCCACGGGGCTCCAACACCGGGGAGCTGTTTTTT.

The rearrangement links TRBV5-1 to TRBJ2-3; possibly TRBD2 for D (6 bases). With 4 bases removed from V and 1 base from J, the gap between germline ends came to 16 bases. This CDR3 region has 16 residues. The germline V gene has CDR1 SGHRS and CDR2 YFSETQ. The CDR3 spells CASSAPRGYRTDTQYF. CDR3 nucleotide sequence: TGCGCCAGCAGCGCACCGCGGGGATACCGCACAGATACGCAGTATTTT.

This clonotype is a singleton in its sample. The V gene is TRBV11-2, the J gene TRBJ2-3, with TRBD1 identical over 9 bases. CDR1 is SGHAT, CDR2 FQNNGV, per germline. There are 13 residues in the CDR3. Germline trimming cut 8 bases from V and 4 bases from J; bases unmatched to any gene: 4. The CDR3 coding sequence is TGTGCCAGCGGGACAGGGTACCCAGATACGCAGTATTTT. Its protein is CASGTGYPDTQYF.

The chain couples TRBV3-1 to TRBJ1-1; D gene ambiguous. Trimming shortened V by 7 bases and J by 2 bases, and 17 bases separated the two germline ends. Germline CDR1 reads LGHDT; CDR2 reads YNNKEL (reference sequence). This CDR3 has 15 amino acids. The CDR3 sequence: CASTYDNRLNTEAFF. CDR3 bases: TGTGCCAGCACCTATGACAACCGACTTAACACTGAAGCTTTCTTT.

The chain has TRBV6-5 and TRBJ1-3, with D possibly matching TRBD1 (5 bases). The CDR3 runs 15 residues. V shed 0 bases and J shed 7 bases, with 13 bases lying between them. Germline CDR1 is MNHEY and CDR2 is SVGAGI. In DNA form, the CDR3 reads TGTGCCAGCAGTTACTCCAGGGCTCGTGGGAACACCATATATTTT. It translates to CASSYSRARGNTIYF.

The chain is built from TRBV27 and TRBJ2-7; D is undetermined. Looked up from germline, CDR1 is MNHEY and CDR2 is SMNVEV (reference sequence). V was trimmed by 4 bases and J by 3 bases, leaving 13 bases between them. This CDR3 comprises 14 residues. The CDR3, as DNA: TGTGCCAGCAGTTCCGGGCTCCCAGTCTACGAGCAGTACTTC. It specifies CASSSGLPVYEQYF.

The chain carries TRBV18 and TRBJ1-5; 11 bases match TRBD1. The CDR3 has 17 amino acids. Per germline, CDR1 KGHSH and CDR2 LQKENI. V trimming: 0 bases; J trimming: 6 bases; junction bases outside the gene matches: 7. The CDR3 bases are TGTGCCAGCTCACCACCGACCGGGACAGGGGGGATTCAGCCCCAGCATTTT. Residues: CASSPPTGTGGIQPQHF.

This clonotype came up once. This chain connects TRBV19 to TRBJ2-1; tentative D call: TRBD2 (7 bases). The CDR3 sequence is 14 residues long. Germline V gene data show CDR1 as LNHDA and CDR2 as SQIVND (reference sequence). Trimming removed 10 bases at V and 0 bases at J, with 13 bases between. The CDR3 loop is CATGGASSYNEQFF. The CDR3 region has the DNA TGTGCCACTGGGGGGGCGAGCTCCTACAATGAGCAGTTCTTC.

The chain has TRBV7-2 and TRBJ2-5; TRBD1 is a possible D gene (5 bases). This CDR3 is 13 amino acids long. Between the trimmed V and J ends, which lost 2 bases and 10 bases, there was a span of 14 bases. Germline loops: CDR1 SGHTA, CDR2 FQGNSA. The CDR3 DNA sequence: TGTGCCAGCAGCTTAACCAGGGAAAAGGACCAGTACTTC. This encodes CASSLTREKDQYF.

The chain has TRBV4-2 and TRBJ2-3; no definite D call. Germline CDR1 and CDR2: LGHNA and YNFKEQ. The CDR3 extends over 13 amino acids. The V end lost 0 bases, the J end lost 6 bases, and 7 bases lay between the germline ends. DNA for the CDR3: TGTGCCAGCAGCCAAGATCCCCGGGATACGCAGTATTTT. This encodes CASSQDPRDTQYF.

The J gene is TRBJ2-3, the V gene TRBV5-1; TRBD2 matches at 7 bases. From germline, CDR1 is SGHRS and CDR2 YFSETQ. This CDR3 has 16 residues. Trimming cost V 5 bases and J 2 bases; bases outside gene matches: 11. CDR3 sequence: CASSGNGGSFTDTQYF. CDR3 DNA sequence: TGCGCCAGCAGTGGGAACGGGGGGTCCTTCACAGATACGCAGTATTTT.

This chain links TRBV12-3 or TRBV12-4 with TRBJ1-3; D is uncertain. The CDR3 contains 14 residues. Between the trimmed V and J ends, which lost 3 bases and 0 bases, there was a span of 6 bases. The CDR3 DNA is TGTGCCAGCAGTTTCTATGACTCTGGAAACACCATATATTTT. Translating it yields CASSFYDSGNTIYF.

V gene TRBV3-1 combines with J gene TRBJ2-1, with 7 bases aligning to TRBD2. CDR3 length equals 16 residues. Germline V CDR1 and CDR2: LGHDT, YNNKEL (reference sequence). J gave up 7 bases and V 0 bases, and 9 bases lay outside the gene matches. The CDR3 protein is CASSQDLRGGSNEQFF. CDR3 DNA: TGTGCCAGCAGCCAAGATTTAAGGGGCGGGAGTAATGAGCAGTTCTTC.

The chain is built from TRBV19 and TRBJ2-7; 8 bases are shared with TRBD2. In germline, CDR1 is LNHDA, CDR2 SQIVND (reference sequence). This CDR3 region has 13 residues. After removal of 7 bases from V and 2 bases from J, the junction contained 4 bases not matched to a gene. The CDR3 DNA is TGTGCCAGTACAGCGGGAGCCGCCTACGAGCAGTACTTC. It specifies CASTAGAAYEQYF.